Below, one T cell receptor beta chain is given with its context. As yet, its antigen is unknown. Whole blood was used without fractionation, so all unsorted peripheral T cells were included. Reverse transcription used around 540 ng RNA and constant-region primers for alpha and beta. Each of the alpha and beta chains got its own library through chain-specific third strand synthesis with indices. Two random hexamers, added before amplification and joined, formed each molecule's 12-nucleotide barcode. In TCRdb, the 5' RACE reads were re-called with MiXCR into one record per CDR3 protein. Of 18,000 or so distinct CDR3 sequences in the sample, 9% to 10% were seen once. The data are from a study of HIV-infected patients and healthy controls. The germline V gene encodes CDR1 SGHTA and CDR2 FQGTGA. This CDR3 comprises 13 residues. Between the trimmed V and J ends, which lost 5 bases and 4 bases, there was a span of 8 bases.

Study-wide points: Donor HLA types were not determined in the study. Size-matching overweighted rare events from HIV-infected data when comparing patients with controls.

This sequence originates from an adult in good health. The sample taken for sequencing was blood. The chain uses TRBV7-3 and TRBJ2-2; no clear D. CDR3 coding DNA: TGTGCCAGCAGCCCCGAACCCACCGGGGAGCTGTTTTTT. This codes for CASSPEPTGELFF. Looking up the rest from reference TRBV7-3 and TRBJ2-2 gives the full variable domain: GAGVSQTPSNKVTEKGKYVELRCDPISGHTALYWYRQSLGQGPEFLIYFQGTGAADDSGLPNDRFFAVRPEGSVSTLKIQRTERGDSAVYLCASSPEPTGELFFGEGSRLTVL.